The 7 T cell receptor beta chains below come from one sample, sequenced in a study of cytomegalovirus exposure and HLA in healthy donors. Amplification used 60 Vbeta primers and 13 Jbeta primers. Measured with immunoSEQ multiplex PCR; TCRdb has only the in-frame clones, and not every one. This table holds around 190,000 clones, less than 90% found once. Material for sequencing was PBMCs. Receptors were obtained from a woman aged 25 to 45 in good health and CMV-seronegative.

This chain links TRBV28 with TRBJ1-1; 8 nucleotides agree with TRBD1. Unmatched junction bases numbered 10, after V lost 7 bases and J lost 3 bases. CDR1 and CDR2 from the germline V gene are MDHEN and SYDVKM. This CDR3 has 15 amino acids. Written as DNA, the CDR3 is TGTGCCAGCATCACAGGGGGGGAATATGACACTGAAGCTTTCTTT. Residues: CASITGGEYDTEAFF.

This clone was detected a few times. This chain joins TRBV10-1 and TRBJ1-1, with TRBD1 identical over 10 bases. This CDR3 has 19 amino acids. Germline CDR1 is WNHNN and CDR2 is SYGVQD (reference sequence). V lost 2 bases to trimming and J lost 1 base; unmatched junction nucleotides: 13. CDR3 region: CASSEPVGQDRGPNTEAFF. The CDR3 coding sequence is TGCGCCAGCAGTGAGCCAGTCGGCCAAGACAGGGGGCCGAACACTGAAGCTTTCTTT.

This clone was seen a few times. V usage is TRBV29-1 and J usage is TRBJ1-1; D is perhaps TRBD1 (5 bases). The CDR3 loop spans 12 amino acids. The germline CDR1 and CDR2 sequences are SQVTM and ANQGSEA. The V end was cut by 7 bases, the J end by 3 bases, with 12 bases between. This CDR3 is CSGRRGDTEAFF. The CDR3 DNA sequence: TGCAGCGGAAGGCGGGGCGACACTGAAGCTTTCTTT.

This clone has just one count. The rearrangement links TRBV7-3 to TRBJ2-7; 7 bases are a match to TRBD1. Germline-derived CDR1 and CDR2 are SGHTA and FQGTGA. V dropped 1 base and J dropped 2; count of bases not matched to a gene: 2. CDR3 length: 14 residues. The CDR3 coding sequence is TGTGCCAGCAGCTTAAGAGGGGGCGCCTACGAGCAGTACTTC. Protein product: CASSLRGGAYEQYF.

Remarks on this clone: The conserved final phenylalanine or tryptophan is absent from the CDR3, which likely points to a read error. The chain has TRBV7-9 and TRBJ2-7; 7 bases are a match to TRBD1. The germline V gene encodes CDR1 SEHNR and CDR2 FQNEAQ (reference sequence). The junction had 6 bases not matched to a gene; V was cut back by 4 bases and J by 3 bases. This CDR3 region has 14 residues. The CDR3 bases are TGTGCCAGCAGCTCCGGACAGGTCATCTACGAGCAGTACTCC. It yields the protein CASSSGQVIYEQYS.

This chain joins TRBV27 and TRBJ1-5; D ambiguous. V lost 1 base and J lost 3, with 10 bases in between. CDR1 and CDR2 (germline): MNHEY, SMNVEV (reference sequence). This CDR3 has 15 amino acids. Here the CDR3 reads CASSLWGANNQPQHF. The CDR3 DNA is TGTGCCAGCAGTTTATGGGGAGCGAACAATCAGCCCCAGCATTTT.

The DNA for the CDR3 is TGTGCCAGCACCCCACGAGCAGGGGATAATTCACCCCTCCACTTT. Its protein product is CASTPRAGDNSPLHF. The chain employs TRBV4-2 and TRBJ1-6; TRBD1 is a possible D gene (6 bases). The CDR3 covers 15 residues. V was clipped by 7 bases and J by 5 bases, with 15 bases between them. CDR1 and CDR2 from the germline V gene are LGHNA and YNFKEQ.